These T cell receptor beta chains were read from a single sample in a study of graft-versus-host responses after intestinal transplantation. Their specific antigens are unknown. The data were produced by immunoSEQ multiplex PCR, yet TCRdb's version contains in-frame clones alone and is incomplete. The table shows some 120,000 clones, with 85% to 95% occurring only once. The sample here was unstimulated CD8+ T cells sorted from spleen or lymph node cells, taken before transplant. These receptors were collected from a human donor who was the organ donor for an intestinal transplant. CDR3s include the opening cysteine and the closing phenylalanine or tryptophan. Each record gives: J gene, V gene, D gene, clone size, CDR3 protein, CDR3 DNA. The D gene is left open where the match is weak. Expanded clones get a size class; other rows say once, few or many, or leave the size out.

J: TRBJ2-3
V: TRBV5-4
D: NA
size: NA
CDR3: CASSLLHSTDTQYF
DNA: TGTGCCAGCAGCTTGTTACACAGCACAGATACGCAGTATTTT

J: TRBJ2-5
V: TRBV5-3
D: TRBD1
size: NA
CDR3: CARSLSDGQDPGETQYF
DNA: TGTGCCAGAAGCTTGAGTGATGGACAGGATCCGGGAGAGACCCAGTACTTC

J: TRBJ1-2
V: TRBV5-1
D: NA
size: NA
CDR3: CASSLGVGIDGYTF
DNA: TGCGCCAGCAGCTTGGGTGTCGGGATTGACGGCTACACCTTC

J: TRBJ2-7
V: TRBV5-1
D: NA
size: NA
CDR3: CASSLLDGLDEQYF
DNA: TGCGCCAGCAGCTTGCTGGACGGCCTAGACGAGCAGTACTTC

J: TRBJ1-1
V: TRBV19
D: NA
size: few
CDR3: CASSIAGGFTEAFF
DNA: TGTGCCAGTAGTATAGCGGGGGGGTTCACTGAAGCTTTCTTT

J: TRBJ2-7
V: TRBV5-5
D: NA
size: NA
CDR3: CASSLEKSYEQYF
DNA: TGTGCCAGCAGCTTGGAGAAGTCCTACGAGCAGTACTTC

J: TRBJ2-2
V: TRBV27
D: NA
size: NA
CDR3: CASSLEPLGTGELFF
DNA: TGTGCCAGCAGTTTAGAGCCCCTAGGCACCGGGGAGCTGTTTTTT

J: TRBJ2-1
V: TRBV18
D: TRBD2
size: once
CDR3: CASSTTSGRGYEQFF
DNA: TGTGCCAGCTCAACGACTAGCGGGAGGGGATATGAGCAGTTCTTC

J: TRBJ2-7
V: TRBV29-1
D: NA
size: NA
CDR3: CSASYRGGDEQYF
DNA: TGCAGCGCGTCCTACAGGGGAGGGGACGAGCAGTACTTC

J: TRBJ2-1
V: TRBV27
D: NA
size: NA
CDR3: CASSWTRATEQFF
DNA: TGTGCCAGCAGTTGGACCAGGGCGACGGAGCAGTTCTTC

J: TRBJ1-1
V: TRBV6-5
D: TRBD1
size: NA
CDR3: CASRGTGRGTEAFF
DNA: TGTGCCAGCAGGGGGACAGGGCGTGGCACTGAAGCTTTCTTT

J: TRBJ1-5
V: TRBV9
D: NA
size: NA
CDR3: CASGSDNQPQHF
DNA: TGTGCCAGCGGGTCAGACAATCAGCCCCAGCATTTT

J: TRBJ2-5
V: TRBV2
D: NA
size: NA
CDR3: CASRTPGSWETQYF
DNA: TGTGCCAGCAGGACCCCCGGGTCGTGGGAGACCCAGTACTTC

J: TRBJ2-3
V: TRBV19
D: TRBD2
size: NA
CDR3: CASSIDAGETQYF
DNA: TGTGCCAGTAGTATTGATGCGGGGGAAACGCAGTATTTT

J: TRBJ2-7
V: TRBV7-9
D: NA
size: NA
CDR3: CASSFDPLYSYEQYF
DNA: TGTGCCAGCAGCTTTGACCCTCTCTACTCCTACGAGCAGTACTTC

J: TRBJ2-5
V: TRBV9
D: TRBD1
size: NA
CDR3: CASSAAGTGIQTQYF
DNA: TGTGCCAGCAGCGCCGCCGGGACAGGGATACAGACCCAGTACTTC

J: TRBJ1-1
V: TRBV7-9
D: NA
size: NA
CDR3: CASSLSDSFLEAFF
DNA: TGTGCCAGCAGCTTGTCGGACTCTTTCCTCGAAGCTTTCTTT

J: TRBJ2-7
V: TRBV4-3
D: NA
size: few
CDR3: CASSQDLGGYEQYF
DNA: TGCGCCAGCAGCCAAGATTTAGGGGGCTACGAGCAGTACTTC

J: TRBJ2-7
V: TRBV11-2
D: NA
size: NA
CDR3: CASSLILYEQYF
DNA: TGTGCCAGCAGCTTAATCCTTTACGAGCAGTACTTC

J: TRBJ1-2
V: TRBV23-1
D: TRBD1
size: NA
CDR3: CASSQGGSDRDPYGYTF
DNA: TGCGCCAGCAGTCAAGGAGGTTCGGACAGGGACCCCTATGGCTACACCTTC

J: TRBJ2-7
V: TRBV5-1
D: TRBD1
size: once
CDR3: CASSLDPGQGWYEQYF
DNA: TGCGCCAGCAGCTTGGACCCGGGACAGGGATGGTACGAGCAGTACTTC

J: TRBJ1-2
V: TRBV7-9
D: NA
size: NA
CDR3: CASSFGLLDHYGYTF
DNA: TGTGCCAGCAGCTTTGGGCTCCTGGACCACTATGGCTACACCTTC

J: TRBJ2-5
V: TRBV4-3
D: NA
size: NA
CDR3: CASSQDFGGQETQYF
DNA: TGCGCCAGCAGCCAAGATTTCGGGGGACAAGAGACCCAGTACTTC

J: TRBJ2-1
V: TRBV28
D: TRBD2
size: NA
CDR3: CASSFEGGPLDEQFF
DNA: TGTGCCAGCAGTTTCGAGGGAGGGCCGTTAGATGAGCAGTTCTTC

J: TRBJ2-2
V: TRBV6-5
D: NA
size: NA
CDR3: CASSSEKYTGELFF
DNA: TGTGCCAGCAGTTCCGAAAAGTATACCGGGGAGCTGTTTTTT

J: TRBJ2-1
V: TRBV6-1
D: NA
size: few
CDR3: CASSERLNEQFF
DNA: TGTGCCAGCAGTGAACGTCTCAATGAGCAGTTCTTC

J: TRBJ1-3
V: TRBV6-6
D: NA
size: NA
CDR3: CASSRIGTPSGNTIYF
DNA: TGTGCCAGCAGTCGGATTGGGACACCCTCTGGAAACACCATATATTTT

J: TRBJ1-3
V: TRBV13
D: NA
size: few
CDR3: CASSLVSSGNTIYF
DNA: TGTGCCAGCAGCTTAGTGTCCTCTGGAAACACCATATATTTT

J: TRBJ2-7
V: TRBV9
D: NA
size: NA
CDR3: CASSVGVDAEQYF
DNA: TGTGCCAGCAGCGTAGGGGTCGATGCCGAGCAGTACTTC

J: TRBJ2-1
V: TRBV5-6
D: TRBD1
size: once
CDR3: CASHEQGAYEQFF
DNA: TGTGCCAGCCACGAGCAGGGGGCGTATGAGCAGTTCTTC

J: TRBJ2-2
V: TRBV2
D: NA
size: NA
CDR3: CASQKPGIQAGELFF
DNA: TGTGCCAGCCAGAAACCCGGTATTCAGGCCGGGGAGCTGTTTTTT